These T cell receptor beta chains were read from a single sample in a study of T cell responses to AZD1222 COVID-19 vaccine. Profiled with immunoSEQ multiplex PCR; TCRdb holds only in-frame clones, not every one. The sample lists more than 150,000 clones, approximately 90% occurring once. Specimen: peripheral blood, collected 28 days after the second AZD1222 dose. Receptors were obtained from an adult who received the AZD1222 COVID-19 vaccine. Each CDR3 is given with its conserved first and last residue. D genes are given only for firm matches. The size field is filled for only some rows; it gives once, few, many or a size class.

TGTGCCAGCAGCCAAAACGAGTTCGACAATGAGCAGTTCTTC | CASSQNEFDNEQFF | TRBJ2-1 | . | TRBV7-2 | .
TGTGCCAGCAGCCAAGCCGAGGGGGCCACTGAAGCTTTCTTT | CASSQAEGATEAFF | TRBJ1-1 | . | TRBV3-1/TRBV3-2 | TRBD1
TGTGCCAGCATCCAAGGACGGGAGAATCAGCCCCAGCATTTT | CASIQGRENQPQHF | TRBJ1-5 | . | TRBV6-5 | .
TGTGCCAGTTCACGGACAGGGGGGTTTGGCACTGAAGCTTTCTTT | CASSRTGGFGTEAFF | TRBJ1-1 | . | TRBV19 | TRBD1
TGCGCCAGCAGCCAAGACACTAGCGCCACCGCCCAGACCCAGTACTTC | CASSQDTSATAQTQYF | TRBJ2-5 | . | TRBV4-3 | TRBD2
TGTGCCAGCAGCTTAGAGGACCAGTCAAATCGTCATGGCTACACCTTC | CASSLEDQSNRHGYTF | TRBJ1-2 | . | TRBV7-8 | .
TGTGCCACCAGCAGAGATAGGAGGGGCTACGAGCAGTACTTC | CATSRDRRGYEQYF | TRBJ2-7 | . | TRBV15 | .
TGTGCCACCAGTGACCCCGGGACTAGCGGGAGCGTAGGTGAGCAGTTCTTC | CATSDPGTSGSVGEQFF | TRBJ2-1 | . | TRBV24-1 | TRBD2
TGTGCCAGCAGCCTTGGACTAGCGGGAGTGGGTGAGCAGTTCTTC | CASSLGLAGVGEQFF | TRBJ2-1 | . | TRBV11-3 | TRBD2
TGCGCCAGCAGCTTCAGAGGACAGAGCAATGAGCAGTTCTTC | CASSFRGQSNEQFF | TRBJ2-1 | . | TRBV5-1 | .
TGTGCCAGCTTCGACAGTTACAATGAGCAGTTCTTC | CASFDSYNEQFF | TRBJ2-1 | . | TRBV18 | .
TGTGCCAGCTCACCATTAGGACAGGGAAGCACCGGGGAGCTGTTTTTT | CASSPLGQGSTGELFF | TRBJ2-2 | . | TRBV18 | TRBD1
TGCGCCAGCAGCTTTTTAGGGGGCCCTGGCTACACCTTC | CASSFLGGPGYTF | TRBJ1-2 | . | TRBV5-1 | TRBD1
TGTGCCAGCAGTTCTCCGGGACAGGGTGATTCACCCCTCCACTTT | CASSSPGQGDSPLHF | TRBJ1-6 | . | TRBV6-5 | TRBD1
TGTGCCAGCAGAAGGGGGCGGGACCACTATGGCTACACCTTC | CASRRGRDHYGYTF | TRBJ1-2 | . | TRBV27 | TRBD1
TGTGCCAGCAGACCCGGACAGAAAAACACCATATATTTT | CASRPGQKNTIYF | TRBJ1-3 | few | TRBV28 | .
TGTGCCAGCAGTCCGACAGGGATCTTGAACACTGAAGCTTTCTTT | CASSPTGILNTEAFF | TRBJ1-1 | . | TRBV28 | TRBD1
TGTGCCTGGAGTGGGAGACAGGGGGCGAATCAGCCCCAGCATTTT | CAWSGRQGANQPQHF | TRBJ1-5 | . | TRBV30 | TRBD1
TGTGCCAGCAGGAAAGACACCGGGGAGCTGTTTTTT | CASRKDTGELFF | TRBJ2-2 | . | TRBV11-3 | .
TGTGCCAGCAGTTTTACAGGGAGCAATCAGCCCCAGCATTTT | CASSFTGSNQPQHF | TRBJ1-5 | . | TRBV27 | .
TGTGCCAGCAGCCAAGGGAAGTCCCAAGTGGATCAGCCCCAGCATTTT | CASSQGKSQVDQPQHF | TRBJ1-5 | . | TRBV3-1/TRBV3-2 | .
TGTGCCAGCAGCCCGGGACCTCGAAACTACGAGCAGTACTTC | CASSPGPRNYEQYF | TRBJ2-7 | . | TRBV7-2 | .
TGTGCCAGCAGCGAGGGGCTTTGGGCCGGGGAGCTGTTTTTT | CASSEGLWAGELFF | TRBJ2-2 | . | TRBV3-1/TRBV3-2 | .
TGTGCCAGCAGTTTAAGGCCAGGGCCCAATCAGCCCCAGCATTTT | CASSLRPGPNQPQHF | TRBJ1-5 | . | TRBV28 | .
TGTGCCAGCAGTTTAGGCGGGAGACTGCACGAGCAGTACTTC | CASSLGGRLHEQYF | TRBJ2-7 | . | TRBV27 | TRBD2
TGTGCCAGCGGAGGCGGGAGTTCCTACGAGCAGTACTTC | CASGGGSSYEQYF | TRBJ2-7 | . | TRBV28 | TRBD2
TGCGCCAGCAGCTTGTCGGGGGGCAGTTCACCCCTCCACTTT | CASSLSGGSSPLHF | TRBJ1-6 | . | TRBV5-1 | .
TGTGCCAGCAGCGTAGAGATCCCGGGAGGGCGGACAGATACGCAGTATTTT | CASSVEIPGGRTDTQYF | TRBJ2-3 | . | TRBV9 | TRBD2
TGTGCCAGCAGCCCCCGGACAGCGAACACTGAAGCTTTCTTT | CASSPRTANTEAFF | TRBJ1-1 | once | TRBV3-1/TRBV3-2 | .
TGTGCCAGCAGCTTGGATGGGACTGGGCCCTACGAGCAGTACTTC | CASSLDGTGPYEQYF | TRBJ2-7 | . | TRBV5-5 | .
TGTGCCAGCAGCATTCTTAGCGGGAGGCCCGGGGGAGATACGCAGTATTTT | CASSILSGRPGGDTQYF | TRBJ2-3 | . | TRBV7-9 | TRBD2
TGTGCCTGGAGTGTAGTCGGTCACACAGATACGCAGTATTTT | CAWSVVGHTDTQYF | TRBJ2-3 | . | TRBV30 | .
TGCGCCAGCAGCCAGCGAGCCCGCGGGACAGGATTTATGAACACTGAAGCTTTCTTT | CASSQRARGTGFMNTEAFF | TRBJ1-1 | . | TRBV4-1 | TRBD1
TGTGCCAGCAGCTTAACGTCCGGGGGCACCGGGGAGCTGTTTTTT | CASSLTSGGTGELFF | TRBJ2-2 | . | TRBV7-3 | .
TGTGCCACCAGTGATTCAGACAGGAGGGATGTCGGCAATCAGCCCCAGCATTTT | CATSDSDRRDVGNQPQHF | TRBJ1-5 | . | TRBV24-1 | .
TGTGCCAGCAGCTTTACGGGTGGGGACACCATATATTTT | CASSFTGGDTIYF | TRBJ1-3 | few | TRBV7-6 | .
TGTGCCAGCAGCCCCGACGAAGTGAGGGTTGGCTCACCCCTCCACTTT | CASSPDEVRVGSPLHF | TRBJ1-6 | . | TRBV7-9 | .
TGTGCCAGCAGCTTAGTCAGGGGGCAAACTGAAGCTTTCTTT | CASSLVRGQTEAFF | TRBJ1-1 | . | TRBV7-9 | TRBD1
TGTGCCAGCAGCCCTGTGCTAATTATGGGGGGCTCCTACAATGAGCAGTTCTTC | CASSPVLIMGGSYNEQFF | TRBJ2-1 | . | TRBV6-2/TRBV6-3 | .
TGCGCCAGCGGACCCAATTTAGCGGGAGAGTGGGACTCCTACAATGAGCAGTTCTTC | CASGPNLAGEWDSYNEQFF | TRBJ2-1 | . | TRBV23-1 | TRBD2
TGCGCCAGCAGCCAATCGACAGGGGACGAGCAGTACTTC | CASSQSTGDEQYF | TRBJ2-7 | . | TRBV4-1 | TRBD1
TGTGCCAGCGCAAAGGAGAACCATCAGCCCCAGCATTTT | CASAKENHQPQHF | TRBJ1-5 | once | TRBV6-6 | .
TGTGCCAGCAGCTTAGGACAGGGAGCTAACTATGGCTACACCTTC | CASSLGQGANYGYTF | TRBJ1-2 | few | TRBV5-6 | TRBD1
TGTGCCAGCAGTTACTGGGGCGGCGAGCAGTACTTC | CASSYWGGEQYF | TRBJ2-7 | . | TRBV28 | .
TGTGCCAGCGGCCCGGGTCGCCCGAACACCGGGGAGCTGTTTTTT | CASGPGRPNTGELFF | TRBJ2-2 | . | TRBV28 | .
TGTGCCACCAGTGATTTGGGCGGCCATGAGCAGTTCTTC | CATSDLGGHEQFF | TRBJ2-1 | . | TRBV24-1 | .
TGTGCCATCAGTGAGGGTCGGGGCAGGGGGGTAGATACGCAGTATTTT | CAISEGRGRGVDTQYF | TRBJ2-3 | . | TRBV10-3 | .
TGCGCCAGCGGAACTAACACCGGGGAGCTGTTTTTT | CASGTNTGELFF | TRBJ2-2 | . | TRBV23-1 | .
TGTGCCAGCAGCGCCCGGACAGGGGAGGGTGAGCAGTTCTTC | CASSARTGEGEQFF | TRBJ2-1 | . | TRBV9 | TRBD1
TGTGCCAGCAGCGCTGGGGACAGCCAAGTATTACACTATGGCTACACCTTC | CASSAGDSQVLHYGYTF | TRBJ1-2 | . | TRBV2 | TRBD1
TGTGCCAGCAGGGGACAGGGGAACACTGAAGCTTTCTTT | CASRGQGNTEAFF | TRBJ1-1 | . | TRBV28 | TRBD1
TGTGCCAGCAGCCCCTCCCGGTCCGCGGGCTACACCTTC | CASSPSRSAGYTF | TRBJ1-2 | . | TRBV7-9 | .
TGTGCCACCTATGGGGGTGCTGCTTATGGCTACACCTTC | CATYGGAAYGYTF | TRBJ1-2 | . | TRBV2 | .
TGTGCCAGCAGTTATGGGTTCGGGGGCCACGAGCAGTACTTC | CASSYGFGGHEQYF | TRBJ2-7 | . | TRBV6-2/TRBV6-3 | .
TGTGCCAGCAGCTTAACTAGCGGAGGGCTCTCCGAGCAGTACTTC | CASSLTSGGLSEQYF | TRBJ2-7 | . | TRBV7-2 | TRBD2